This entry is about one T cell receptor (beta chain). Per the original data handling: Researchers report that nucleated cell counts were estimated from reference gene primer amplification. Clones were sequenced by immunoSEQ multiplex PCR, and TCRdb holds only the in-frame ones, with some missing. V, J and clone size reflect that table, while D and trimming were determined from the DNA. Of about 40,000 clones listed, 87% are singletons. This sample was taken from a study of blood T cell repertoires in COVID-19. Study-level background: Samples came from the United States, Italy and Spain, spanning acute and convalescent COVID-19. PBMCs, B-cell-depleted T cells, or T cells were the source of the cDNA or gDNA that made up the material.

This clonotype originated in an elderly woman with active COVID-19. Sample: peripheral blood.

The CDR3 region is CASSLSSGGSTDTQYF. The CDR3 bases are TGTGCCAGCAGCTTAAGTAGCGGGGGAAGCACAGATACGCAGTATTTT. The V and J genes are TRBV7-2 and TRBJ2-3, with 9 nucleotides matching TRBD2. CDR1 is SGHTA and CDR2 is FQGNSA in the germline V gene. The CDR3 sequence is 16 residues long. Germline trimming cut 2 bases from V and 0 bases from J; bases unmatched to any gene: 3.